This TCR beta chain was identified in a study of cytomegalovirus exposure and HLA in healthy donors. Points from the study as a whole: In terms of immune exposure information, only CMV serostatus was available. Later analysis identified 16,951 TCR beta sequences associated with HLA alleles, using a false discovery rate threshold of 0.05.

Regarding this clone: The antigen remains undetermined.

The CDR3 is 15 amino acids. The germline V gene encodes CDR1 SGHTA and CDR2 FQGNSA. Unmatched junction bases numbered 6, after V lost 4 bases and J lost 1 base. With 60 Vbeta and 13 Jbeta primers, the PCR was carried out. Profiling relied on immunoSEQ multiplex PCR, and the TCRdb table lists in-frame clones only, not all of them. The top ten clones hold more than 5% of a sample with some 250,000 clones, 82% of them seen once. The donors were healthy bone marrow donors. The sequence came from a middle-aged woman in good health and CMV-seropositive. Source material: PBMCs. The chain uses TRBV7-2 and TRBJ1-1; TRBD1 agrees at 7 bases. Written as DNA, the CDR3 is TGTGCCAGCAGCTCGCTGACAGGGCCGAACACTGAAGCTTTCTTT. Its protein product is CASSSLTGPNTEAFF.